This T cell receptor (beta chain) was sequenced during a study of blood T cell repertoires in COVID-19. TCRdb keeps only in-frame clones here, not all; method: immunoSEQ multiplex PCR. Of roughly 260,000 clones in the sample, roughly 87% were seen once. This clone was counted once. Cohorts were based on clinical histories the participants reported. V gave up 6 bases and J gave up 8 bases, with 13 bases separating them. The germline CDR1 and CDR2 sequences are LNHDA and SQIVND (reference sequence). The CDR3 totals 12 residues. The sequence was collected from a woman aged 25 to 39 with acute COVID-19. J is TRBJ1-1 and V is TRBV19; D unclear. The sample comprised PBMCs or T cells enriched from blood (not recorded which). The CDR3 spells CASSPQAGEAFF. The CDR3 DNA follows: TGTGCCAGTAGCCCCCAGGCAGGAGAAGCTTTCTTT. The full variable domain, completed using reference TRBV19 and TRBJ1-1, is DGGITQSPKYLFRKEGQNVTLSCEQNLNHDAMYWYRQDPGQGLRLIYYSQIVNDFQKGDIAEGYSVSREKKESFPLTVTSAQKNPTAFYLCASSPQAGEAFFGQGTRLTVV.